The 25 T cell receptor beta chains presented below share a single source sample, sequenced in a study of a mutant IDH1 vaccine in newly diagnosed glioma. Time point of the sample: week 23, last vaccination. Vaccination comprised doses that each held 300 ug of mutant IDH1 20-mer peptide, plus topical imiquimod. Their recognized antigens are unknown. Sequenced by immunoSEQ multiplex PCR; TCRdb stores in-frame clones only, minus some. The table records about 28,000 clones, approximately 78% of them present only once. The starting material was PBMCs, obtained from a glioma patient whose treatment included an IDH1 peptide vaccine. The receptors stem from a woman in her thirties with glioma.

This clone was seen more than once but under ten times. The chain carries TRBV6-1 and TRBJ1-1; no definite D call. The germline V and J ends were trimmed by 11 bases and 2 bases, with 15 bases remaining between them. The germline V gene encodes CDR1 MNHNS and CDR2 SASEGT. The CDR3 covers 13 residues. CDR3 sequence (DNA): TGTGCCGGCCGCGGACCTTCCAACACTGAAGCTTTCTTT. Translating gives CAGRGPSNTEAFF.

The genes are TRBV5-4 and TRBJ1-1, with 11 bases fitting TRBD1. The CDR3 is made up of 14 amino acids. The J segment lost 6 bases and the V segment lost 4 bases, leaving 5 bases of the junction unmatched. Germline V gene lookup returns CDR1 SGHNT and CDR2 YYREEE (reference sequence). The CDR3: CASSGGQGAAEAFF. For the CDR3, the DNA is TGTGCCAGCAGCGGAGGACAGGGGGCGGCTGAAGCTTTCTTT.

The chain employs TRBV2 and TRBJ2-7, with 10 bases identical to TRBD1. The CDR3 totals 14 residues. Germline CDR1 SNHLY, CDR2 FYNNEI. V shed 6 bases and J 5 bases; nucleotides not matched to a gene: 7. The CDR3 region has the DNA TGTGCCAGCAGGAGGGGACAGGGGATCCACGAGCAGTACTTC. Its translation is CASRRGQGIHEQYF.

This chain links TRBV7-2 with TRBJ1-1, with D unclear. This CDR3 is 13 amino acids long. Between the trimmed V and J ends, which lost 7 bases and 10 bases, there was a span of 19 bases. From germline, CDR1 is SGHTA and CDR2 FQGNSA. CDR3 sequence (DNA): TGTGCCAGCACCGGAGATCCGGATCTCCCAGCTTTCTTT. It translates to CASTGDPDLPAFF.

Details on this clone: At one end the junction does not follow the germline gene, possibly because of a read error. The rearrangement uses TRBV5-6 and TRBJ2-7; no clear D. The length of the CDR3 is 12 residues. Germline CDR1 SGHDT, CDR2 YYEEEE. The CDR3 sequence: CASSLLSGESGF. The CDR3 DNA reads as TGTGCCAGCAGCTTGCTCAGTGGTGAGTCGGGCTTC.

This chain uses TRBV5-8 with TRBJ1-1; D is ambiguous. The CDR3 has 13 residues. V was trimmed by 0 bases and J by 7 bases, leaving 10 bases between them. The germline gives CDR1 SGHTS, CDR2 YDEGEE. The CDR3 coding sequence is TGTGCCAGCAGCTTGGAAGAACCACATGAAGCTTTCTTT. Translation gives CASSLEEPHEAFF.

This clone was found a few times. CDR3 region: CASSQDIGTAARETQYF. DNA of the CDR3: TGTGCCAGCAGCCAAGATATTGGGACCGCCGCCCGAGAGACCCAGTACTTC. The V gene is TRBV4-2, the J gene TRBJ2-5; D may match TRBD1 or TRBD2 (5 bases each). The germline CDR1 and CDR2 sequences are LGHNA and YNFKEQ. The CDR3 sequence is 17 residues long. V was pared by 0 bases and J by 4 bases, with 18 bases between.

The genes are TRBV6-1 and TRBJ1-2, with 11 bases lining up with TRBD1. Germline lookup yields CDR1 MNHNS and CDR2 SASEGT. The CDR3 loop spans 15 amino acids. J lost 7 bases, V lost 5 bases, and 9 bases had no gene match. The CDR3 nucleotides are TGTGCCAGCAGTACTCAGGACAGGGGGCACCCTGGCTACACCTTC. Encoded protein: CASSTQDRGHPGYTF.

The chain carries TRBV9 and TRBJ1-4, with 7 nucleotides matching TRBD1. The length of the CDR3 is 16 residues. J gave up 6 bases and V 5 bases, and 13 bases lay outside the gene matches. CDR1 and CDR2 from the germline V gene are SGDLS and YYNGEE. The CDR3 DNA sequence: TGTGCCAGCAGAGGAGATAGACAGGGTGAGGATGAAAAACTGTTTTTT. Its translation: CASRGDRQGEDEKLFF.

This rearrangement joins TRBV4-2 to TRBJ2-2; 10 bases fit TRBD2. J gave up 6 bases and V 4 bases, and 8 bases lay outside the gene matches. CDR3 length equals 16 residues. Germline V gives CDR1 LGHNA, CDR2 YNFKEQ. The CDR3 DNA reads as TGTGCCAGCAGCCGGGGAGCGGGGGGGCCGGCCGGGGAGCTGTTTTTT. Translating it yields CASSRGAGGPAGELFF.

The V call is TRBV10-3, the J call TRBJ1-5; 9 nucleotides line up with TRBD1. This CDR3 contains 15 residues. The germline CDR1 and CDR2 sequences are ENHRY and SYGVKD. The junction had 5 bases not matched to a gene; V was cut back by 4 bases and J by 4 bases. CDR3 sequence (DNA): TGTGCCATCAGTGCCGGACAGGGGCGGAATCAGCCCCAGCATTTT. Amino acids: CAISAGQGRNQPQHF.

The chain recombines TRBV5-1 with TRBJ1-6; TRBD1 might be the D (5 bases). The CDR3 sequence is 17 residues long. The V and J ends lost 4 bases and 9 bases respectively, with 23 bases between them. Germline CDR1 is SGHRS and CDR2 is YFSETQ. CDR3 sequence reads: CASSPAGNAGPGSPLHF. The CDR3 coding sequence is TGCGCCAGCAGCCCTGCTGGTAATGCGGGGCCAGGTTCACCCCTCCACTTT.

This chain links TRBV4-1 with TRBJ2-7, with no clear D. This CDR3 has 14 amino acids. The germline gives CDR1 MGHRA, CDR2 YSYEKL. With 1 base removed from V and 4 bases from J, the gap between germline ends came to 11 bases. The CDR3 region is CASSQGSLQYEQYF. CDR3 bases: TGCGCCAGCAGCCAAGGTAGCCTCCAGTACGAGCAGTACTTC.

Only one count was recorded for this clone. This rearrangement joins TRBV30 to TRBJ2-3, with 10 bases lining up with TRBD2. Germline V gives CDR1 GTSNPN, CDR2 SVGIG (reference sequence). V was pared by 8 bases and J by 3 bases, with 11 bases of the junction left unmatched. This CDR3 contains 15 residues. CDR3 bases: TGTGCCGAAACCTTAGCGGGGGGTATTACAGATACGCAGTATTTT. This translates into CAETLAGGITDTQYF.

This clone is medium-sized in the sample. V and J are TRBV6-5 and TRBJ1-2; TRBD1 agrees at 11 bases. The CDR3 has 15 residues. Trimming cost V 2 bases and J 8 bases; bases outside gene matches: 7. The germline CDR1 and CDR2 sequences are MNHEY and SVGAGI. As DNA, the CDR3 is TGTGCCAGCAGTTACGGACAGGGGGCAAGCTCGGGCTACACCTTC. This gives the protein CASSYGQGASSGYTF.

The DNA for the CDR3 is TGTGCCAGCAGTCTCAGGGGGGGGAGGACTGAAGCTTTCTTT. Translating it yields CASSLRGGRTEAFF. This chain joins TRBV28 and TRBJ1-1; 7 positions agree with TRBD1. V lost 5 bases to trimming and J lost 5 bases; unmatched junction nucleotides: 8. The CDR3 is 14 residues long. Germline CDR1 MDHEN, CDR2 SYDVKM.

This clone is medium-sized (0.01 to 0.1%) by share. The DNA for the CDR3 is TGTGCCAGCAGCTTGGCGACAGGGGGCCACTACGAGCAGTACTTC. The encoded protein is CASSLATGGHYEQYF. The chain links TRBV5-5 to TRBJ2-7; 10 positions match TRBD1. The germline V gene has CDR1 SGHKS and CDR2 YYEKEE (reference sequence). The CDR3 loop spans 15 amino acids. V was clipped by 0 bases and J by 3 bases; unmatched bases: 3.

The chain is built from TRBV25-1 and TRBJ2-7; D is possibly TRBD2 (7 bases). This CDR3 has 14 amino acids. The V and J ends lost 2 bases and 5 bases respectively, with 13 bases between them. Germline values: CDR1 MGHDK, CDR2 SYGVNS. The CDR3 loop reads CASSEIEGGNEQYF. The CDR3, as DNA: TGTGCCAGCAGTGAAATCGAGGGGGGGAACGAGCAGTACTTC.

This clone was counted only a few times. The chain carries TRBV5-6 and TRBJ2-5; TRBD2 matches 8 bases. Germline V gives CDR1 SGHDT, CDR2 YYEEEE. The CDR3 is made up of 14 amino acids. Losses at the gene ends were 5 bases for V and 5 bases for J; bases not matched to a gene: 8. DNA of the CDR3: TGTGCCAGCAGGCGGACTAGCTCAGGGGAGACCCAGTACTTC. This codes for CASRRTSSGETQYF.

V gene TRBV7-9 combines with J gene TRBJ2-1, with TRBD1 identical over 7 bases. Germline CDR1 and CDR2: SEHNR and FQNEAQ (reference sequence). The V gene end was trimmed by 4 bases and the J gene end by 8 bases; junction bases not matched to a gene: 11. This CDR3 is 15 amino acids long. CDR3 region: CASSSGQRNFHEQFF. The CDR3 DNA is TGTGCCAGCAGCTCGGGACAGAGAAATTTCCATGAGCAGTTCTTC.

The CDR3 sequence is CAISGREEEEQYF. CDR3 nucleotide sequence: TGTGCCATCAGCGGACGGGAGGAAGAGGAGCAGTACTTC. V usage is TRBV10-3 and J usage is TRBJ2-7; TRBD2 aligns across 7 bases. V gave up 6 bases and J gave up 7 bases; unmatched junction bases: 9. CDR1 is ENHRY and CDR2 is SYGVKD in the germline V gene. This CDR3 region has 13 residues.

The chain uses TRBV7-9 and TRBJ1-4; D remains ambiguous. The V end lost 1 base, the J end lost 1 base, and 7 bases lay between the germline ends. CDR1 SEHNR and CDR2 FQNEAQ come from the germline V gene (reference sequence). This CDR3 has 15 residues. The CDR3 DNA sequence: TGTGCCAGCAGCTTAGATAGGAAAACTAATGAAAAACTGTTTTTT. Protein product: CASSLDRKTNEKLFF.

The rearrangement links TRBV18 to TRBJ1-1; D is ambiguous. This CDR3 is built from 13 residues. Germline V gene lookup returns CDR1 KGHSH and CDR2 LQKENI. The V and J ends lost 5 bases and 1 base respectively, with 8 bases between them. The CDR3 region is CASSSEENTEAFF. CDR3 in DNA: TGTGCCAGCTCATCCGAGGAGAACACTGAAGCTTTCTTT.

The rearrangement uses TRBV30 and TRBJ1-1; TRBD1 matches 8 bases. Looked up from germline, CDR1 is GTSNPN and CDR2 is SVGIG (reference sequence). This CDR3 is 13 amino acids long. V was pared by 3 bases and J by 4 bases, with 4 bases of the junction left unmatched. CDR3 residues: CAWSAQGGTEAFF. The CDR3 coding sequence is TGTGCCTGGAGCGCACAGGGGGGCACTGAAGCTTTCTTT.

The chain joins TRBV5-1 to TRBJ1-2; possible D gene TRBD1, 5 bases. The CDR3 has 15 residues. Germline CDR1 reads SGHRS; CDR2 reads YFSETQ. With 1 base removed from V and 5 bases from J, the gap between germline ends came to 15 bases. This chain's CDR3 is CASSLLGALGYGYTF. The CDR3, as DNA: TGCGCCAGCAGCTTGTTAGGGGCTCTTGGGTATGGCTACACCTTC.